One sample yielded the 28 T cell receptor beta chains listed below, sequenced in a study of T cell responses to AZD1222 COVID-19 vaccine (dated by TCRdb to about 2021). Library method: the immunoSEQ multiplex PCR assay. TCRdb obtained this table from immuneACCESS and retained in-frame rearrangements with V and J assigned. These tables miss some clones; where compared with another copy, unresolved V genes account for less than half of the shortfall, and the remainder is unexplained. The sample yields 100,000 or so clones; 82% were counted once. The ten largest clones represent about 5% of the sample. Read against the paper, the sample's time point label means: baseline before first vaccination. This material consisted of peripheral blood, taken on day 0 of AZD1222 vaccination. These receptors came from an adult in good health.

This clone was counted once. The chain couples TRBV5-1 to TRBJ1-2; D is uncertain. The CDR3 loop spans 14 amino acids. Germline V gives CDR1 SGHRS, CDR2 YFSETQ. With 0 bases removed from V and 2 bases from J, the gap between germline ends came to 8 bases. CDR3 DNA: TGCGCCAGCAGCTTGGGCAGTGTAAACTATGGCTACACCTTC. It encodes CASSLGSVNYGYTF.

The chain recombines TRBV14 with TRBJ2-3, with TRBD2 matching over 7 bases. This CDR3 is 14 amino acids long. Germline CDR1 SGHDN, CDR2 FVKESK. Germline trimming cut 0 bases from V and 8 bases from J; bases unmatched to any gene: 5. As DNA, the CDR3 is TGTGCCAGCAGCCAAGATATTTCGGGGGGTACGCAGTATTTT. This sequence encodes CASSQDISGGTQYF.

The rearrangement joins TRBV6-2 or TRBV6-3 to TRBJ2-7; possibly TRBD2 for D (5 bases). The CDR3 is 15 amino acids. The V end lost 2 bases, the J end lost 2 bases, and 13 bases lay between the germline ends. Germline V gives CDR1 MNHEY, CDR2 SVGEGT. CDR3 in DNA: TGTGCCAGCAGTTACGGGGAGACTCCTACCTACGAGCAGTACTTC. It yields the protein CASSYGETPTYEQYF.

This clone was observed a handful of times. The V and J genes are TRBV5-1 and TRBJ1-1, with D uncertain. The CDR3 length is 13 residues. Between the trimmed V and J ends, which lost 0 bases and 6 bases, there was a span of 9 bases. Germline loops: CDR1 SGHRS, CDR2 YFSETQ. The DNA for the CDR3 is TGCGCCAGCAGCTTGGCTGGGTCCCCTGAAGCTTTCTTT. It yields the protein CASSLAGSPEAFF.

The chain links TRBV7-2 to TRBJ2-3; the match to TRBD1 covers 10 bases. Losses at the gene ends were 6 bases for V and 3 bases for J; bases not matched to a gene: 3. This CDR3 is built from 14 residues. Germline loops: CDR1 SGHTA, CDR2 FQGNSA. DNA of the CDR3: TGTGCCAGCAGTCCGGGACAGGGGACAGATACGCAGTATTTT. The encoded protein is CASSPGQGTDTQYF.

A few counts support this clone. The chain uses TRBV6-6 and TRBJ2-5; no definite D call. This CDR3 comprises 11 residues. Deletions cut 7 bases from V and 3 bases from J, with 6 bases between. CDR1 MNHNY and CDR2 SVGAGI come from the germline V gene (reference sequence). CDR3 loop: CASTSEETQYF. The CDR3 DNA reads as TGTGCCAGCACCTCTGAAGAGACCCAGTACTTC.

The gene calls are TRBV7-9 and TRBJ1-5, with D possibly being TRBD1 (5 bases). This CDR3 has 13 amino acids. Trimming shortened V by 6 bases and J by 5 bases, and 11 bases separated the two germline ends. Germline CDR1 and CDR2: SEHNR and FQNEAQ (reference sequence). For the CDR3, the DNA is TGTGCCAGCAGATCCACGGGGGATCAGCCCCAGCATTTT. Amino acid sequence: CASRSTGDQPQHF.

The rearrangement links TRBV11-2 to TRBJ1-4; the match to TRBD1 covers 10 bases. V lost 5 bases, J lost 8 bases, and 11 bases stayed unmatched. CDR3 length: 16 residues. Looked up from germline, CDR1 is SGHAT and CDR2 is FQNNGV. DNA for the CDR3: TGTGCCAGCAGCCCGACACGGACAGGGGGTTGGGAAAAACTGTTTTTT. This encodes CASSPTRTGGWEKLFF. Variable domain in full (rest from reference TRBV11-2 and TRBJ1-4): EAGVAQSPRYKIIEKRQSVAFWCNPISGHATLYWYQQILGQGPKLLIQFQNNGVVDDSQLPKDRFSAERLKGVDSTLKIQPAKLEDSAVYLCASSPTRTGGWEKLFFGSGTQLSVL.

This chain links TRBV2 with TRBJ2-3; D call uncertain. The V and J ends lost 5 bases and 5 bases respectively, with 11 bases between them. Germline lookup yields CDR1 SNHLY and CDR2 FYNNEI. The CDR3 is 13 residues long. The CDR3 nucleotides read TGTGCCAGCAGTTCTCCCCACGGAGATACGCAGTATTTT. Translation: CASSSPHGDTQYF.

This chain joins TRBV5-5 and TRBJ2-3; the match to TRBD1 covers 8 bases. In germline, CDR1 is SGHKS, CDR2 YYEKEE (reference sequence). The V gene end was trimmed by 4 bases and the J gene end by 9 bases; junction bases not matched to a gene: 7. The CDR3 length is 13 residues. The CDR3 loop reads CASSLDRVDTQYF. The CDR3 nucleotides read TGTGCCAGCAGCCTGGACAGGGTGGACACGCAGTATTTT.

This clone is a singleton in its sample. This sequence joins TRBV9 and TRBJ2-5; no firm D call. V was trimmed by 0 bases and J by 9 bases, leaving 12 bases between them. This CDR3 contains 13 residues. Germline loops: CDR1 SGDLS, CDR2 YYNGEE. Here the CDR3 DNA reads TGTGCCAGCAGCGTAGGAGACTCCACTCCCCAGTACTTC. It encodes CASSVGDSTPQYF.

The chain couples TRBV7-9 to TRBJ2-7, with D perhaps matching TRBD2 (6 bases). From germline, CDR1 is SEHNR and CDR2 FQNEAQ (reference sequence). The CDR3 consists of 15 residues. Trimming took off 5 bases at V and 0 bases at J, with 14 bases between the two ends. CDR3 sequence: CASSPFDGSSYEQYF. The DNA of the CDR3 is TGTGCCAGCAGCCCCTTTGACGGGAGCTCCTACGAGCAGTACTTC. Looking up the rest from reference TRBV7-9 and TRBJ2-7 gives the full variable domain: DTGVSQNPRHKITKRGQNVTFRCDPISEHNRLYWYRQTLGQGPEFLTYFQNEAQLEKSRLLSDRFSAERPKGSFSTLEIQRTEQGDSAMYLCASSPFDGSSYEQYFGPGTRLTVT.

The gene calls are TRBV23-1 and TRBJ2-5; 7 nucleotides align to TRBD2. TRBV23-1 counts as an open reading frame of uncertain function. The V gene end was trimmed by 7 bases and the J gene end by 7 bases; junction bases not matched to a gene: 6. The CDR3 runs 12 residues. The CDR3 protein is CASNTPGGTQYF. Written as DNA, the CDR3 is TGCGCCAGCAACACCCCGGGAGGGACCCAGTACTTC.

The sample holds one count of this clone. The CDR3 spells CASSYSDTLYGYTF. The DNA for the CDR3 is TGTGCCAGCAGTTACTCAGACACTCTCTATGGCTACACCTTC. V gene TRBV6-5 combines with J gene TRBJ1-2; D unclear. Germline V gene data show CDR1 as MNHEY and CDR2 as SVGAGI. This CDR3 has 14 amino acids. Deletions cut 0 bases from V and 4 bases from J, with 9 bases between.

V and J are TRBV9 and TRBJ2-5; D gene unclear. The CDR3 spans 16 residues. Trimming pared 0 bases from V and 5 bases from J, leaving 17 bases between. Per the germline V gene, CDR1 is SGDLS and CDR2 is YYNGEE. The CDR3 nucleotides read TGTGCCAGCAGCGTAGACTCTAAGCCTAATAAGGAGACCCAGTACTTC. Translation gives CASSVDSKPNKETQYF.

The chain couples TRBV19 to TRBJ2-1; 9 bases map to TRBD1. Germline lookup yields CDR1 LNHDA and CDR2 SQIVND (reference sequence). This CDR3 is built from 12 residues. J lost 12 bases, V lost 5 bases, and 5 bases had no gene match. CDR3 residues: CASSWTGERQFF. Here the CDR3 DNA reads TGTGCCAGTAGTTGGACAGGGGAAAGGCAGTTCTTC.

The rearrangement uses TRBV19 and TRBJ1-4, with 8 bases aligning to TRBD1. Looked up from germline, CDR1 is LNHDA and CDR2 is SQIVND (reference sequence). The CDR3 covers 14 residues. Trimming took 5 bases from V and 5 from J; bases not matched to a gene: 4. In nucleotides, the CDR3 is TGTGCCAGTAGTCGGACAGGGCTAAATGAAAAACTGTTTTTT. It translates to CASSRTGLNEKLFF.

The CDR3: CASSVGDQETQYF. The CDR3 coding sequence is TGTGCCAGCAGCGTAGGGGACCAAGAGACCCAGTACTTC. J is TRBJ2-5 and V is TRBV9; D uncertain. CDR3 length equals 13 residues. Germline CDR1 is SGDLS and CDR2 is YYNGEE. Trimming pared 0 bases from V and 0 bases from J, leaving 3 bases between.

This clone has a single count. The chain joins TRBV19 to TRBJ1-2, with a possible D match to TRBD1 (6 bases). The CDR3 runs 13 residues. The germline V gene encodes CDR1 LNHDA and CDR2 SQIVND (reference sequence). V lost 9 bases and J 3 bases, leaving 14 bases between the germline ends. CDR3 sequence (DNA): TGTGCCAGCAGGGGAGGGATAGACTATGGCTACACCTTC. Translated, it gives CASRGGIDYGYTF. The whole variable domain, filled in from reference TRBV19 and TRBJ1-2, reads DGGITQSPKYLFRKEGQNVTLSCEQNLNHDAMYWYRQDPGQGLRLIYYSQIVNDFQKGDIAEGYSVSREKKESFPLTVTSAQKNPTAFYLCASRGGIDYGYTFGSGTRLTVV.

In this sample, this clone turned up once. The CDR3 DNA is TGTGCCAGCAGCTTGGGTCAGGGCTCGATGGAGACCCAGTACTTC. This gives the protein CASSLGQGSMETQYF. This sequence joins TRBV5-4 and TRBJ2-5; D is possibly TRBD1 (5 bases). Germline CDR1 reads SGHNT; CDR2 reads YYREEE (reference sequence). Trimming pared 0 bases from V and 5 bases from J, leaving 14 bases between. The CDR3 is made up of 15 amino acids.

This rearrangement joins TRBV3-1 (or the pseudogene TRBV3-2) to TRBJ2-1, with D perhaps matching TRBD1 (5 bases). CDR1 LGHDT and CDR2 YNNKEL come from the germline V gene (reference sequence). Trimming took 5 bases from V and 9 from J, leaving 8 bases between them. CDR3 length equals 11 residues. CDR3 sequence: CASSGHTEQFF. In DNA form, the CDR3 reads TGTGCCAGCAGCGGACATACTGAGCAGTTCTTC.

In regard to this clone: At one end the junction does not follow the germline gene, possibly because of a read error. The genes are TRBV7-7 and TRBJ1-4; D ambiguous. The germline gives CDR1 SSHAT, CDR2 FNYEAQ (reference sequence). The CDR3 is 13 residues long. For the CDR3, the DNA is TGTGCTAGCAGCTTAGCTTTGAGCGAAAAACTGTTTTTT. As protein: CASSLALSEKLFF.

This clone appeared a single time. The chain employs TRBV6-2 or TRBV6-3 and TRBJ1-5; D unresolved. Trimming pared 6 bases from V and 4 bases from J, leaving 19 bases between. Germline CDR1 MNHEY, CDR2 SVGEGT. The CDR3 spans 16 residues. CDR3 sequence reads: CASSQRDSHRNQPQHF. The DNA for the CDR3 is TGTGCCAGCAGCCAAAGGGATTCACATAGAAATCAGCCCCAGCATTTT.

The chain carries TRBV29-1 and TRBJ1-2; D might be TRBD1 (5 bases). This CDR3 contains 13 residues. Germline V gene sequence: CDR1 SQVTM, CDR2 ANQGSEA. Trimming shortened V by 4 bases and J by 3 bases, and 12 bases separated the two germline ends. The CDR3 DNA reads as TGCAGCGTTGGAAGGGGCGCTTACTATGGCTACACCTTC. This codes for CSVGRGAYYGYTF.

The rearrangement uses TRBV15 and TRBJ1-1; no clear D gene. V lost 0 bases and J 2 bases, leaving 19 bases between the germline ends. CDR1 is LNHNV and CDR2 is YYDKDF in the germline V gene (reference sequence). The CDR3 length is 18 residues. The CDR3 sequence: CATSRDRGVPNPNTEAFF. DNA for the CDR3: TGTGCCACCAGCAGAGATCGGGGAGTCCCTAACCCAAACACTGAAGCTTTCTTT.

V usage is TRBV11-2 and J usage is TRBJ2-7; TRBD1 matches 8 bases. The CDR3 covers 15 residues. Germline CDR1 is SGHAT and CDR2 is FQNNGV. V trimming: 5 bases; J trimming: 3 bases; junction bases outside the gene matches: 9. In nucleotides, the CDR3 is TGTGCCAGCAGCCCCCGGGACAGGACTGTCTACGAGCAGTACTTC. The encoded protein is CASSPRDRTVYEQYF.

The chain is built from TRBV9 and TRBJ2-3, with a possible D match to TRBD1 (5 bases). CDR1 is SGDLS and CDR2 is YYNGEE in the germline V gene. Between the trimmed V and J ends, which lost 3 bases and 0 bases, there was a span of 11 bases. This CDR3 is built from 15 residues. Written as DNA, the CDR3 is TGTGCCAGCAGCGACGACAGATCTAGCACAGATACGCAGTATTTT. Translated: CASSDDRSSTDTQYF.

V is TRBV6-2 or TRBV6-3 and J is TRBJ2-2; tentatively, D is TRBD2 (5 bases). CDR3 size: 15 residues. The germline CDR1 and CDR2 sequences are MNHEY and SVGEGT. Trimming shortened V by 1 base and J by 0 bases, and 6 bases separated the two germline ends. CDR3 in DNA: TGTGCCAGCAGTTACTTCGGGGCGAACACCGGGGAGCTGTTTTTT. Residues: CASSYFGANTGELFF.